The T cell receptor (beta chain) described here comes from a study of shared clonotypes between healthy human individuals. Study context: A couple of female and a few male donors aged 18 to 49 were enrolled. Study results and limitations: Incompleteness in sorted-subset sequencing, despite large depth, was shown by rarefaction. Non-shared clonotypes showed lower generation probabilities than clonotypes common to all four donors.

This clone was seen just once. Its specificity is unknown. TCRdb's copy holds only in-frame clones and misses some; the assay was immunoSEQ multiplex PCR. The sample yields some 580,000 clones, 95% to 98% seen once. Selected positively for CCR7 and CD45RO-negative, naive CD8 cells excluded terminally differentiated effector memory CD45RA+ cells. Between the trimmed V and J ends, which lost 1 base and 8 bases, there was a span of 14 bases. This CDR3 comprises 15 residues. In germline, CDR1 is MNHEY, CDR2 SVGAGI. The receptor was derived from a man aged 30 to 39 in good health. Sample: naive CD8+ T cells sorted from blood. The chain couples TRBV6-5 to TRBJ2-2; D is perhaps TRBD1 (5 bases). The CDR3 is CASSYLGPAGGELFF. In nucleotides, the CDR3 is TGTGCCAGCAGTTACTTGGGGCCAGCCGGGGGGGAGCTGTTTTTT.